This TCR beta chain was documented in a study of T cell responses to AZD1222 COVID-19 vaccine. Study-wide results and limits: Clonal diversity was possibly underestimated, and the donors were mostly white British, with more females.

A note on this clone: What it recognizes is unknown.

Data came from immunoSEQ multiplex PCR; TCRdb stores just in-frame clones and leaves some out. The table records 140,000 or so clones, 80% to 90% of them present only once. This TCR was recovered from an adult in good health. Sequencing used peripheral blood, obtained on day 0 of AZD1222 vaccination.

DNA for the CDR3: TGTGCCAGTAGTATGGAGGGACACCCTAACTATGGCTACACCTTC. Residues: CASSMEGHPNYGYTF. The chain links TRBV19 to TRBJ1-2, with D perhaps matching TRBD1 (6 bases). This CDR3 has 15 residues. Between the trimmed V and J ends, which lost 3 bases and 0 bases, there was a span of 11 bases. The germline V gene has CDR1 LNHDA and CDR2 SQIVND (reference sequence).